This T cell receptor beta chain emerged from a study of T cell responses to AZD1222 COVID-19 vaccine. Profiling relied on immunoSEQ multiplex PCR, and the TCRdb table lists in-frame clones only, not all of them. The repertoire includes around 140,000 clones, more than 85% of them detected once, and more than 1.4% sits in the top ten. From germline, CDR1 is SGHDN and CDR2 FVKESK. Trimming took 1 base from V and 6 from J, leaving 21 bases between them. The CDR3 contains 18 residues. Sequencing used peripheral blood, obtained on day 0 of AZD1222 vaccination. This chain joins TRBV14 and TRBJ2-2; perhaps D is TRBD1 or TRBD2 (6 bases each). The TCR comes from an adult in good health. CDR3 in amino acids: CASSQVMGGHPYSGELFF. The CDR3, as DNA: TGTGCCAGCAGCCAAGTGATGGGGGGCCACCCTTACTCCGGGGAGCTGTTTTTT.